This T cell receptor beta chain was sequenced in a study of blood T cells in healthy people across ages. Sample donors were healthy Caucasian individuals that came from Russia, aged 6 to 90. Staff drew around 10 milliliters of peripheral blood from each donor. Together with a sample-barcoded 5' primer, a J-beta primer mix was included in a second PCR lasting roughly 6 to 12 cycles. TCRdb analysed the 5' RACE reads with MiXCR anew, one entry per CDR3 protein. Of about 620,000 distinct CDR3 sequences listed, around a fifth are singletons. Study-wide results and caveats: TCR beta diversity, measured per million T cells, fell in a roughly linear way with age.

CDR1 SGHTA and CDR2 FQGNSA come from the germline V gene. Between the trimmed V and J ends, which lost 5 bases and 2 bases, there was a span of 17 bases. The CDR3 is 16 amino acids. Points on this clonotype: The antigen remains undetermined.

The TCR was taken from a man in his sixties or seventies in good health. The specimen was blood. This chain links TRBV7-2 with TRBJ2-3; tentatively, D is TRBD1 (6 bases). CDR3 sequence (DNA): TGTGCCAGCAGCCGCCAGGCAGGGGCGCCCACAGATACGCAGTATTTT. Translation gives CASSRQAGAPTDTQYF.